The T cell receptor (beta chain) described here comes from a study of Ad26.COV2.S vaccination and SARS-CoV-2 variants. As to this clone: No antigen is known for it.

Specified treatment: around 19 received Ad26.COV2.S at low or high dose, single or two shots; roughly five received placebo; per-sample allocation not given. Repertoires come from day 63 after the first vaccine or placebo injection. An adult aged 18-55 years in Boston served as the donor. General study findings and limits: Assessments of TCR breadth and depth may have underestimated the total T cell responses. Vaccine recipients posted higher spike-specific TCR breadth than their placebo counterparts.

Germline assignment: CDR1 ENHRY and CDR2 SYGVKD. V lost 2 bases to trimming and J lost 5 bases; unmatched junction nucleotides: 1. The CDR3 sequence is 14 residues long. TCRdb keeps only in-frame clones here, not all; method: immunoSEQ multiplex PCR. The table records roughly 350,000 clones, roughly 87% of them present only once. This TCR came from a person aged 18-60 years who received the Ad26.COV2.S COVID-19 vaccine or a placebo. The specimen was peripheral blood, collected in a trial of Ad26.COV2.S vaccine versus placebo. V is TRBV10-3 and J is TRBJ1-5; 9 positions agree with TRBD1. CDR3 sequence reads: CAISETGGDQPQHF. In DNA, the CDR3 is TGTGCCATCAGTGAGACAGGGGGCGATCAGCCCCAGCATTTT.